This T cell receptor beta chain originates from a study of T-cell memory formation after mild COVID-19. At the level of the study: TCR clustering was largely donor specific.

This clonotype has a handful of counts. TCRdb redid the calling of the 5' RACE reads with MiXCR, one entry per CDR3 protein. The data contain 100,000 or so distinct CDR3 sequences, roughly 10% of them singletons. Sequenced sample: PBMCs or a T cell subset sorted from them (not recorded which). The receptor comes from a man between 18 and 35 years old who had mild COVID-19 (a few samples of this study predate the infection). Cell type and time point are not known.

The CDR3 region is CASSSPAGESQPQHF. The CDR3 DNA follows: TGTGCCAGCAGTAGCCCGGCAGGGGAGAGTCAGCCCCAGCATTTT. This chain connects TRBV6-2 or TRBV6-3 to TRBJ1-5; D is perhaps TRBD1 (6 bases). Germline CDR1 is MNHEY and CDR2 is SVGEGT. V lost 5 bases, J lost 6 bases, and 17 bases lay in between. This CDR3 is 15 amino acids long.